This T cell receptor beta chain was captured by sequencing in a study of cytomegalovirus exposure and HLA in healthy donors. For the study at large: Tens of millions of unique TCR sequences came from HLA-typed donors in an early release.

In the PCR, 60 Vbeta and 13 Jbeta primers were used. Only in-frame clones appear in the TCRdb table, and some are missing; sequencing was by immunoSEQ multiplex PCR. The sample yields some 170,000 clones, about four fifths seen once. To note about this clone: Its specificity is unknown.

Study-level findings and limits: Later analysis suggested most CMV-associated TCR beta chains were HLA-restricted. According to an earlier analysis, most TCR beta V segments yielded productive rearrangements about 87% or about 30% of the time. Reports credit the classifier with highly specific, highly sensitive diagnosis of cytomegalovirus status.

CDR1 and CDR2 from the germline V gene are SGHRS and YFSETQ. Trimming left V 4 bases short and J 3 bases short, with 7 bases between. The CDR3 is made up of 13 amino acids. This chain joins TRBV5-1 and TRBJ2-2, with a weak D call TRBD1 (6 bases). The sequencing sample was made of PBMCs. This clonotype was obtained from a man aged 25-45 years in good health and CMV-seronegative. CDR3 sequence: CASSRQDTGELFF. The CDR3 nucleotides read TGCGCCAGCAGCCGACAGGACACCGGGGAGCTGTTTTTT.